The 14 T cell receptor beta chains reported below all come from one sample, sequenced in a study of blood T cell repertoires in COVID-19. Only in-frame clones appear in the TCRdb table, and some are missing; sequencing was by immunoSEQ multiplex PCR. The table shows some 250,000 clones, with 80% to 90% occurring only once. The specimen was peripheral blood. Receptors originate from a woman between 25 and 40 years old with COVID-19, enrolled during active disease.

The chain recombines TRBV4-1 with TRBJ2-1; perhaps TRBD2 as D (5 bases). Germline V CDR1 and CDR2: MGHRA, YSYEKL. There are 17 residues in the CDR3. The V gene lost 0 bases and the J gene lost 0 bases, with 12 bases spanning the gap. The CDR3 reads CASSQDLAGSSYNEQFF. The DNA for the CDR3 is TGCGCCAGCAGCCAAGATTTGGCGGGTAGCTCCTACAATGAGCAGTTCTTC.

The chain has TRBV7-8 and TRBJ1-1; 7 positions match TRBD1. In germline, CDR1 is SGHVS, CDR2 FQNEAQ. The CDR3 has 14 amino acids. V lost 5 bases and J lost 6; bases outside the gene matches: 9. The CDR3: CASSKTTGASEAFF. Here the CDR3 DNA reads TGTGCCAGCAGCAAGACTACAGGGGCTTCTGAAGCTTTCTTT.

This clone showed up many times. This rearrangement joins TRBV10-2 to TRBJ2-7, with 10 bases matching TRBD1. This CDR3 has 15 amino acids. Germline V gene sequence: CDR1 WSHSY, CDR2 SAAADI. V trimming: 5 bases; J trimming: 7 bases; junction bases outside the gene matches: 11. The CDR3 bases are TGCGCCAGCAGTCAACCGGGACAGGGGTCGAGAGAGCAGTACTTC. This codes for CASSQPGQGSREQYF.

The chain has TRBV7-9 and TRBJ2-3; D remains ambiguous. CDR1 is SEHNR and CDR2 is FQNEAQ in the germline V gene (reference sequence). Trimming removed 5 bases at V and 2 bases at J, with 23 bases between. The CDR3 covers 18 residues. The CDR3: CASSLFRSEFFTTDTQYF. Here the CDR3 DNA reads TGTGCCAGCAGCCTTTTTAGGAGCGAGTTTTTTACCACAGATACGCAGTATTTT.

This clone was seen only once. In the same sample, other DNA sequences code for this CDR3. The CDR3 spells CASSPGQYNEQFF. The CDR3 nucleotides are TGTGCCAGCTCACCGGGACAATACAATGAGCAGTTCTTC. The chain joins TRBV18 to TRBJ2-1, with a weak D call TRBD1 (6 bases). The CDR3 runs to 13 residues. Trimming removed 3 bases from V and 4 bases from J, with 7 bases in between. From germline, CDR1 is KGHSH and CDR2 LQKENI.

The rearrangement joins TRBV5-5 to TRBJ1-6, with TRBD1 identical over 7 bases. CDR1 SGHKS and CDR2 YYEKEE come from the germline V gene (reference sequence). CDR3 length: 18 amino acids. V was clipped by 2 bases and J by 3 bases; unmatched bases: 11. The chain's CDR3 is CASSLYPGQTNYNSPLHF. CDR3 nucleotide sequence: TGTGCCAGCAGCTTATACCCGGGACAGACAAACTATAATTCACCCCTCCACTTT. Full variable domain (remainder filled in from reference TRBV5-5 and TRBJ1-6): DAGVTQSPTHLIKTRGQQVTLRCSPISGHKSVSWYQQVLGQGPQFIFQYYEKEERGRGNFPDRFSARQFPNYSSELNVNALLLGDSALYLCASSLYPGQTNYNSPLHFGNGTRLTVT.

This clone came up once. Here the CDR3 reads CASSPDYLNEQFF. CDR3 nucleotide sequence: TGTGCCAGCAGCCCGGACTACCTCAATGAGCAGTTCTTC. The chain employs TRBV7-9 and TRBJ2-1, with a possible D match to TRBD2 (6 bases). V was clipped by 5 bases and J by 6 bases, with 11 bases between them. Per germline, CDR1 SEHNR and CDR2 FQNEAQ (reference sequence). CDR3 size: 13 residues.

The genes are TRBV7-9 and TRBJ2-1; TRBD1 matches at 7 bases. The length of the CDR3 is 15 residues. The germline V gene encodes CDR1 SEHNR and CDR2 FQNEAQ (reference sequence). The V segment lost 5 bases and the J segment 3 bases; nucleotides outside the gene matches: 7. In nucleotides, the CDR3 is TGTGCCAGCAGCGGACCCGGGACAGACTACAATGAGCAGTTCTTC. It translates to CASSGPGTDYNEQFF.

This clone was observed once. The chain recombines TRBV13 with TRBJ1-3; D might be TRBD1 (5 bases). The V end was cut by 0 bases, the J end by 5 bases, with 8 bases between. The CDR3 loop spans 14 amino acids. Germline V CDR1 and CDR2: PRHDT, FYEKMQ (reference sequence). CDR3 in amino acids: CASSLGRVRNTIYF. CDR3 bases: TGTGCCAGCAGCTTAGGCAGGGTGAGAAACACCATATATTTT.

This clone was picked up one time. V usage is TRBV7-7 and J usage is TRBJ2-5, with 10 bases fitting TRBD2. The CDR3 spans 16 residues. V trimming: 2 bases; J trimming: 1 base; junction bases outside the gene matches: 4. Germline assignment: CDR1 SSHAT and CDR2 FNYEAQ (reference sequence). CDR3 DNA: TGTGCCAGCAGCTTAATTAGCGGGGGGCCCCAAGAGACCCAGTACTTC. Translated, it gives CASSLISGGPQETQYF.

In this sample, this clone turned up once. J is TRBJ2-1 and V is TRBV3-1 (or the pseudogene TRBV3-2), with TRBD2 matching over 7 bases. This CDR3 is 11 amino acids long. The V gene's germline CDR1 is LGHDT and CDR2 YNNKEL (reference sequence). V dropped 5 bases and J dropped 13; count of bases not matched to a gene: 5. This CDR3 reads CASSVLAVQFF. As DNA, the CDR3 is TGTGCCAGCAGCGTCCTAGCGGTACAGTTCTTC.

This clone has a single count. The chain couples TRBV6-5 to TRBJ2-1, with 8 bases lining up with TRBD2. This CDR3 region has 14 residues. After removal of 4 bases from V and 3 bases from J, the junction contained 2 bases not matched to a gene. Germline CDR1 reads MNHEY; CDR2 reads SVGAGI. The CDR3 region has the DNA TGTGCCAGCAGTTCAAGCGGGGGCTACAATGAGCAGTTCTTC. Protein sequence: CASSSSGGYNEQFF.

The V gene is TRBV5-8, the J gene TRBJ1-1, with no clear D. This CDR3 is built from 17 residues. CDR1 and CDR2 from the germline V gene are SGHTS and YDEGEE. V lost 4 bases and J 4 bases, leaving 23 bases between the germline ends. The CDR3 sequence is CASSAPKERIHITEAFF. In DNA form, the CDR3 reads TGTGCCAGCAGCGCCCCGAAGGAGAGGATCCACATCACTGAAGCTTTCTTT. The full variable domain, its missing parts supplied by reference TRBV5-8 and TRBJ1-1, is EAGVTQSPTHLIKTRGQQATLRCSPISGHTSVYWYQQALGLGLQFLLWYDEGEERNRGNFPPRFSGRQFPNYSSELNVNALELEDSALYLCASSAPKERIHITEAFFGQGTRLTVV.

This clone turned up a few times. This chain uses TRBV10-1 with TRBJ2-7; TRBD2 agrees at 8 bases. Per the germline V gene, CDR1 is WNHNN and CDR2 is SYGVQD (reference sequence). V shed 5 bases and J 2 bases; nucleotides not matched to a gene: 5. This CDR3 has 14 amino acids. In DNA, the CDR3 is TGCGCCAGCAGTTCGCGGGGGGTCCCCTACGAGCAGTACTTC. Translated, it gives CASSSRGVPYEQYF.